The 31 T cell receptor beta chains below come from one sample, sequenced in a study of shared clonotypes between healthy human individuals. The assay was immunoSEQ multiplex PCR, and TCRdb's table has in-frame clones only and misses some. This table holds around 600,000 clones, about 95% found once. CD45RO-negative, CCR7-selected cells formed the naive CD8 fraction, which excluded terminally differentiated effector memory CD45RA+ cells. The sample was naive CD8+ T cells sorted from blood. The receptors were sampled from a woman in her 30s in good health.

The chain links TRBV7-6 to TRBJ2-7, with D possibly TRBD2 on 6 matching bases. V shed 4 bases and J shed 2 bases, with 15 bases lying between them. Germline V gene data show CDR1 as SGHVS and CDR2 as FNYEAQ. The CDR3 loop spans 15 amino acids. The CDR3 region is CASSSYSGPTYEQYF. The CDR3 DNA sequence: TGTGCCAGCAGCTCCTATAGCGGACCGACCTACGAGCAGTACTTC.

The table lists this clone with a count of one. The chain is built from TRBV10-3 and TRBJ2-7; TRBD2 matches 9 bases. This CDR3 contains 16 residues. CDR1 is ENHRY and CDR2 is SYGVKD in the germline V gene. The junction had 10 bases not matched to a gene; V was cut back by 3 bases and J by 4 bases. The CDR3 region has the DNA TGTGCCATCAGTGATTATGTAGCGGGAGACTTGTACGAGCAGTACTTC. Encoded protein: CAISDYVAGDLYEQYF.

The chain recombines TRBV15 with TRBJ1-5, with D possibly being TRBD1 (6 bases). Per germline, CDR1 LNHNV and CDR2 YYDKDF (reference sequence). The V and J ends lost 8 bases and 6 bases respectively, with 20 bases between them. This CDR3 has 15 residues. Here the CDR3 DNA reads TGTGCCACCGGACCCCGGGGGGGCCTGGGTCAGCCCCAGCATTTT. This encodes CATGPRGGLGQPQHF.

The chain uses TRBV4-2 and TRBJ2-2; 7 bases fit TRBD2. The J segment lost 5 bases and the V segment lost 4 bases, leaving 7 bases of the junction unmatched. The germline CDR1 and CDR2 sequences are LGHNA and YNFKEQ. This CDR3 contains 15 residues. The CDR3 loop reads CASSPGGLWTGELFF. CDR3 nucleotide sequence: TGTGCCAGCAGCCCCGGGGGGTTGTGGACCGGGGAGCTGTTTTTT.

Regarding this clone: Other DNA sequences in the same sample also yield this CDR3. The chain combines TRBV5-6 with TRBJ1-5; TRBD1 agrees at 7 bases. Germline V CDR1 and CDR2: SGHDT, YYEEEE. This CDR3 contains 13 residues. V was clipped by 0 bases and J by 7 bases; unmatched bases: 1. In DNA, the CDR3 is TGTGCCAGCAGCTTGGGAGGGGGCCAGCCCCAGCATTTT. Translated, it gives CASSLGGGQPQHF.

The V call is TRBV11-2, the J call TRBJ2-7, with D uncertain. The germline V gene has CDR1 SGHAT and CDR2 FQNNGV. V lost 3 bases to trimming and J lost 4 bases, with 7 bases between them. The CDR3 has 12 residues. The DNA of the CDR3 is TGTGCCAGCAGCTTTGGTCCTTACGAGCAGTACTTC. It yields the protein CASSFGPYEQYF.

The CDR3 loop is CASSLAGGHNAYNEQFF. The DNA for the CDR3 is TGTGCCAGCAGCCTCGCCGGCGGACACAATGCCTACAATGAGCAGTTCTTC. This chain connects TRBV7-6 to TRBJ2-1, with D tentatively TRBD1 (5 bases). Trimming removed 5 bases from V and 2 bases from J, with 19 bases in between. This CDR3 is built from 17 residues. Germline CDR1 is SGHVS and CDR2 is FNYEAQ.

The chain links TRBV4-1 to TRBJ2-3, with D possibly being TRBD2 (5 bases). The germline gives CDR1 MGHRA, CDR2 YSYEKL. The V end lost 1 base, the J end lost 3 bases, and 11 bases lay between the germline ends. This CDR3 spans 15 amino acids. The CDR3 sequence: CASSQVGPGTDTQYF. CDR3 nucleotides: TGCGCCAGCAGCCAAGTTGGTCCGGGGACAGATACGCAGTATTTT.

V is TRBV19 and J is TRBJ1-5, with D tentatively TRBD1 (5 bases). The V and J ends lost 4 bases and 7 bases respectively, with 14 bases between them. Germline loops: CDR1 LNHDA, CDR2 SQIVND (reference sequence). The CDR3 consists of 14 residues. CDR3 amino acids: CASSSDTKGQPQHF. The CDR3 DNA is TGTGCCAGTAGTAGCGACACAAAGGGGCAGCCCCAGCATTTT.

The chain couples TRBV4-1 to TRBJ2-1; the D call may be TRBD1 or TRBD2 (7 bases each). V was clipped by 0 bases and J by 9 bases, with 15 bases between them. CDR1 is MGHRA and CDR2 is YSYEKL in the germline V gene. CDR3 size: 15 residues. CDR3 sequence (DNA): TGCGCCAGCAGCCAAGACAGGGGGGGAGAGGGTGAGCAGTTCTTC. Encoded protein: CASSQDRGGEGEQFF.

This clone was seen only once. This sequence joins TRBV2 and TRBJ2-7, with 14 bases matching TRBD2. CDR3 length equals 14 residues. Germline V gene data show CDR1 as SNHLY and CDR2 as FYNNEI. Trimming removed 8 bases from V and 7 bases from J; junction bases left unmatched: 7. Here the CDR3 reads CASLGTSGSREQYF. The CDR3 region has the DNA TGTGCCAGCCTAGGGACTAGCGGGAGTAGGGAGCAGTACTTC. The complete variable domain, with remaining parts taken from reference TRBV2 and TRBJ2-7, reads EPEVTQTPSHQVTQMGQEVILRCVPISNHLYFYWYRQILGQKVEFLVSFYNNEISEKSEIFDDQFSVERPDGSNFTLKIRSTKLEDSAMYFCASLGTSGSREQYFGPGTRLTVT.

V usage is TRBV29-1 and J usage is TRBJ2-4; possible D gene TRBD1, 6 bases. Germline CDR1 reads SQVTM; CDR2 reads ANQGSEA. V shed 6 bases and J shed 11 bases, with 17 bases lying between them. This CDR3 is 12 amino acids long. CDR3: CSVLMTGLVQYF. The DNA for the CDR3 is TGCAGCGTCCTGATGACAGGCTTGGTTCAGTACTTC.

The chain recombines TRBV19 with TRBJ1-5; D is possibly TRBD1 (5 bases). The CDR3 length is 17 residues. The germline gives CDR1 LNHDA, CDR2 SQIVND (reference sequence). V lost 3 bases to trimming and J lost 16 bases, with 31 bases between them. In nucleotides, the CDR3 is TGTGCCAGTAGTATCTATGGGGGGGACTTGGCAATCAGTGGGGAACATTTT. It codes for CASSIYGGDLAISGEHF.

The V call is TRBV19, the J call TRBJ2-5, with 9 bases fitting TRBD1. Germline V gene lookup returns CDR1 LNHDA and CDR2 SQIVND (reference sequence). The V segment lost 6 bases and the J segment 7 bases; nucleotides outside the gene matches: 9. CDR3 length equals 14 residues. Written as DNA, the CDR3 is TGTGCCAGTAGGGCGGGGGACAGGGAGATGACCCAGTACTTC. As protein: CASRAGDREMTQYF.

In nucleotides, the CDR3 is TGCGCCAGCAGCTACGGGACATATGATACGCAGTATTTT. Its translation: CASSYGTYDTQYF. The genes are TRBV5-1 and TRBJ2-3, with a weak D call TRBD1 (6 bases). The V and J ends lost 3 bases and 6 bases respectively, with 11 bases between them. Germline CDR1 SGHRS, CDR2 YFSETQ. CDR3 length: 13 amino acids.

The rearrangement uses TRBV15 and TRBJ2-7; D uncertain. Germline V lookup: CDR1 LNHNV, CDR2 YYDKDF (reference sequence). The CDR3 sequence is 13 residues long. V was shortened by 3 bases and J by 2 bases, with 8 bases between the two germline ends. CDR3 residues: CATSRQHTYEQYF. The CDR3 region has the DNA TGTGCCACCAGCAGGCAGCACACCTACGAGCAGTACTTC. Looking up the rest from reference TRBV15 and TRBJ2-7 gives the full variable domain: DAMVIQNPRYQVTQFGKPVTLSCSQTLNHNVMYWYQQKSSQAPKLLFHYYDKDFNNEADTPDNFQSRRPNTSFCFLDIRSPGLGDTAMYLCATSRQHTYEQYFGPGTRLTVT.

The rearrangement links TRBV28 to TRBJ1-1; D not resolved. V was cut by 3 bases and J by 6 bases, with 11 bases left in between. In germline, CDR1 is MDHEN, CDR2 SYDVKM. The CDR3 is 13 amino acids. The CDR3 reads CASSFRKTSEAFF. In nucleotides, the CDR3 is TGTGCCAGCAGTTTCCGGAAAACTTCTGAAGCTTTCTTT.

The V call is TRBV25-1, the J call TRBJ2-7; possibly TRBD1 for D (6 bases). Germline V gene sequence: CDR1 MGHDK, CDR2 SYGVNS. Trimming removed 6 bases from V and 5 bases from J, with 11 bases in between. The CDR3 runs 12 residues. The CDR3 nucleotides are TGTGCCAGCAGCCCCGGGGACAACGAGCAGTACTTC. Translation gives CASSPGDNEQYF.

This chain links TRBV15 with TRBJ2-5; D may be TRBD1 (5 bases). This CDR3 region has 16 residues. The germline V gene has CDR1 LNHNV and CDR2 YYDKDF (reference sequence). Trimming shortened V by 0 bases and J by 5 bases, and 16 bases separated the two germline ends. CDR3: CATSRESKGFRETQYF. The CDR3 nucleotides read TGTGCCACCAGCAGAGAATCAAAGGGGTTTCGGGAGACCCAGTACTTC.

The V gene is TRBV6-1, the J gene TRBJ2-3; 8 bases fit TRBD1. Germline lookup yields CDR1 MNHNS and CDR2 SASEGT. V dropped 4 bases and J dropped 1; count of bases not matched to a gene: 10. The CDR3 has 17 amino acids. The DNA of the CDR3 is TGTGCCAGCAGTGTCAGGGGGCTGGATCTAGGCACAGATACGCAGTATTTT. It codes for CASSVRGLDLGTDTQYF.

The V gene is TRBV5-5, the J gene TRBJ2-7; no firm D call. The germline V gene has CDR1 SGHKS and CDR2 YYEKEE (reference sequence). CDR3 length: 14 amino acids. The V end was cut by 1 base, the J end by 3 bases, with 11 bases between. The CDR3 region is CASSLTRKNYEQYF. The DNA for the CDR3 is TGTGCCAGCAGCTTGACCCGCAAAAACTACGAGCAGTACTTC.

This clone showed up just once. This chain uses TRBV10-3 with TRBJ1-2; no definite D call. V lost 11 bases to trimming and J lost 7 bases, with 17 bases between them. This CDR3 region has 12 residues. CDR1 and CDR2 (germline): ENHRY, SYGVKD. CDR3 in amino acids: CASSGASVGYTF. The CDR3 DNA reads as TGTGCCTCGTCCGGTGCTAGTGTTGGCTACACCTTC.

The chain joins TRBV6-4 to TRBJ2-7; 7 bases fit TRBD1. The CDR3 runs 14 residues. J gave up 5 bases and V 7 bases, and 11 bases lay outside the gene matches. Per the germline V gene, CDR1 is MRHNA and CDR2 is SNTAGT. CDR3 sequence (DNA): TGTGCCAGCACCAAGGACAGGTCCCCCCACGAGCAGTACTTC. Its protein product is CASTKDRSPHEQYF.

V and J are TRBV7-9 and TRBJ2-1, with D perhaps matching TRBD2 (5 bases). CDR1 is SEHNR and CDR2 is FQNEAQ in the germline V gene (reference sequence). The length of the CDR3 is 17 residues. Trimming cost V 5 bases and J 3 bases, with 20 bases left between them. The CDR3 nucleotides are TGTGCCAGCAGCGGAAGGAGGCGCCTAGCCGGCTACAATGAGCAGTTCTTC. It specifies CASSGRRRLAGYNEQFF. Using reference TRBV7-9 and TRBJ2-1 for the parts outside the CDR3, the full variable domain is DTGVSQNPRHKITKRGQNVTFRCDPISEHNRLYWYRQTLGQGPEFLTYFQNEAQLEKSRLLSDRFSAERPKGSFSTLEIQRTEQGDSAMYLCASSGRRRLAGYNEQFFGPGTRLTVL.

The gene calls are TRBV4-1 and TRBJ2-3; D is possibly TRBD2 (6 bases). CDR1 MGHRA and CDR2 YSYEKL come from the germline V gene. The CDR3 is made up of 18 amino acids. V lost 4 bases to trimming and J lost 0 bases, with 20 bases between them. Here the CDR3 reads CASSPSGTQPTSTDTQYF. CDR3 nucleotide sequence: TGCGCCAGCAGCCCGTCCGGGACTCAACCTACTAGCACAGATACGCAGTATTTT.

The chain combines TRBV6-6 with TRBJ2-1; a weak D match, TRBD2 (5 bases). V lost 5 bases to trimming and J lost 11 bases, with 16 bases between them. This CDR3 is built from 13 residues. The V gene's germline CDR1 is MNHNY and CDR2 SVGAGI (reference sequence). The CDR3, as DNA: TGTGCCAGCAGTGATCCGGGCGGGCATAAGCAGTTCTTC. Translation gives CASSDPGGHKQFF.

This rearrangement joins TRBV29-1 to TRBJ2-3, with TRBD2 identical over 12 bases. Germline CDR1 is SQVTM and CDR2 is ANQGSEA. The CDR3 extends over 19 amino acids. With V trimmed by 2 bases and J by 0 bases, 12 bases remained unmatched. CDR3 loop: CSVEFGWTSGMTSTDTQYF. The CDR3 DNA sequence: TGCAGCGTTGAATTCGGGTGGACTAGCGGGATGACTAGCACAGATACGCAGTATTTT.

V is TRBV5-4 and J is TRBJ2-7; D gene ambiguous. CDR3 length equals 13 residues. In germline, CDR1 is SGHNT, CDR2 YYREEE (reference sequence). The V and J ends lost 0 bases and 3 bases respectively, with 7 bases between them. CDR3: CASSLAEFYEQYF. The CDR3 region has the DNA TGTGCCAGCAGCTTGGCCGAGTTCTACGAGCAGTACTTC.

The DNA of the CDR3 is TGTGCCAGCGGGAGTCTAGCTCGGGCCTACGAGCAGTACTTC. The encoded protein is CASGSLARAYEQYF. The gene calls are TRBV11-2 and TRBJ2-7, with D perhaps TRBD2 (5 bases). CDR1 and CDR2 (germline): SGHAT, FQNNGV. V gave up 8 bases and J gave up 2 bases, with 16 bases separating them. The CDR3 covers 14 residues.

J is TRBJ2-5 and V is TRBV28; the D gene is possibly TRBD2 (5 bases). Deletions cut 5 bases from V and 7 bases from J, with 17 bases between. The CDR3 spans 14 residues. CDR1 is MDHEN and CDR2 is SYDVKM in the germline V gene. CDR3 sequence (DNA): TGTGCCAGCAGTGGCCAGGAGGCCCTTTGGACCCAGTACTTC. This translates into CASSGQEALWTQYF.

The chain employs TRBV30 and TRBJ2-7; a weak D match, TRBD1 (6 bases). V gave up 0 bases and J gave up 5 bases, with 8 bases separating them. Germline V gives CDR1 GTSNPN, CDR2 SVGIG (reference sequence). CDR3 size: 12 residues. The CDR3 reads CAWSVQGDEQYF. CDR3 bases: TGTGCCTGGAGTGTACAGGGCGACGAGCAGTACTTC. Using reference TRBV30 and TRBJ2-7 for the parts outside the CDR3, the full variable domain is SQTIHQWPATLVQPVGSPLSLECTVEGTSNPNLYWYRQAAGRGLQLLFYSVGIGQISSEVPQNLSASRPQDRQFILSSKKLLLSDSGFYLCAWSVQGDEQYFGPGTRLTVT.